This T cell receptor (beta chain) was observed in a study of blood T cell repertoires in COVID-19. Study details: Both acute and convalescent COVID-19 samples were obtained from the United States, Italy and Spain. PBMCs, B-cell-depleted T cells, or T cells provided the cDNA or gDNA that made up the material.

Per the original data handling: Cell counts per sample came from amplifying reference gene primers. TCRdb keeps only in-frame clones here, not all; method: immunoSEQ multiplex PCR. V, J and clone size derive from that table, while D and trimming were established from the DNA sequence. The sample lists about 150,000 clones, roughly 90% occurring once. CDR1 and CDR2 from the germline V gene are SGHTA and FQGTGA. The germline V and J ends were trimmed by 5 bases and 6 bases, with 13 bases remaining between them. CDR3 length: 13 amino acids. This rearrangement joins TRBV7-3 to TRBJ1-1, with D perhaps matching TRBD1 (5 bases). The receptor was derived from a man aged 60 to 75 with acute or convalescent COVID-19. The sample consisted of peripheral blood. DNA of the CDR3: TGTGCCAGCAGCCTAGGGGCGACTGCTGAAGCTTTCTTT. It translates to CASSLGATAEAFF.